This TCR beta chain was recovered during a study of cytomegalovirus exposure and HLA in healthy donors. Study-wide findings and caveats: Reported performance of the classifier showed diagnosis of cytomegalovirus status with high specificity and sensitivity. Some V segments could not be told apart, so they were left out, TRBV6-2 and TRBV6-3 among them. In a later analysis, 15,000 to 20,000 TCR beta sequences were associated with HLA alleles at 0.05 false discovery rate. Most subjects' HLA-A and HLA-B alleles were reportedly predicted from TCR beta sequences.

CDR3 size: 17 residues. The germline V gene has CDR1 SEHNR and CDR2 FQNEAQ (reference sequence). With V trimmed by 0 bases and J by 2 bases, 8 bases remained unmatched. This clone was counted only a few times. The antigen is unknown. PCR involved 60 Vbeta and 13 Jbeta primers. Libraries were prepared by immunoSEQ multiplex PCR; TCRdb keeps only in-frame clonotypes and omits some of them. The data hold fewer than 200,000 clones, with around 83% observed a single time. The receptor comes from a man between 18 and 29 years old in good health and CMV-seropositive. Source material: PBMCs. V is TRBV7-9 and J is TRBJ2-7; 9 positions match TRBD1. This CDR3 reads CASSLAGGTGRAYEQYF. In nucleotides, the CDR3 is TGTGCCAGCAGCTTAGCTGGCGGGACAGGGAGGGCCTACGAGCAGTACTTC. Full variable domain (outside the CDR3, taken from reference TRBV7-9 and TRBJ2-7): DTGVSQNPRHKITKRGQNVTFRCDPISEHNRLYWYRQTLGQGPEFLTYFQNEAQLEKSRLLSDRFSAERPKGSFSTLEIQRTEQGDSAMYLCASSLAGGTGRAYEQYFGPGTRLTVT.